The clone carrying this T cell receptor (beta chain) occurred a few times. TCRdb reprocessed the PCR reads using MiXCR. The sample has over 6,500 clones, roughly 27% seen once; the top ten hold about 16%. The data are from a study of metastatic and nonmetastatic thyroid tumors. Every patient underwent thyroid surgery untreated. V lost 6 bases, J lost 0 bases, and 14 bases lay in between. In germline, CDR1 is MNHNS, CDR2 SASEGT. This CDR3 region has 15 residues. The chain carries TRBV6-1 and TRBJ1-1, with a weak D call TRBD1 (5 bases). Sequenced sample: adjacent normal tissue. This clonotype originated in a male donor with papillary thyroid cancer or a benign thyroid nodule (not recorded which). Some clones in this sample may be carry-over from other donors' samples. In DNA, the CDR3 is TGTGCCAGCAGGGGGGGGACGGTGGTGAACACTGAAGCTTTCTTT. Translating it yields CASRGGTVVNTEAFF.